This is a list of T cell receptor beta chains from one sample in a study of molecular identifiers for immune sequencing clone quantification. One entry per CDR3 protein, called by TCRdb with MiXCR from the PCR reads. This table has 65,000 to 70,000 distinct CDR3 sequences, around 18% appearing once. The sample was naive CD8+ T cells from blood, with Jurkat cell RNA spiked in. These receptors were collected from a human donor in good health. Some libraries in this study had Jurkat cell RNA spiked in. CDR3s include the opening cysteine and the closing phenylalanine or tryptophan. The D gene is left open where the match is weak. Clone size is stated in some rows and not others, as once, few, many or a class when expanded.

j_call d_call cdr3_length clone_size v_call cdr3_nt cdr3_aa
TRBJ2-3 TRBD2 18 medium-sized TRBV7-2 TGTGCCAGCAGCTTAGTAGCCGTAGGGGCGGGAGTGCTAGATACGCAGTATTTT CASSLVAVGAGVLDTQYF
TRBJ2-5 . 14 many TRBV12-3/TRBV12-4 TGTGCCAGCAGTTTTGCGCCCTCCCAAGAGACCCAGTACTTC CASSFAPSQETQYF
TRBJ1-1 . 12 many TRBV7-8 TGTGCCAGCAGCTTAGTTGTGGCTGAAGCTTTCTTT CASSLVVAEAFF
TRBJ2-7 . 14 . TRBV12-3/TRBV12-4 TGTGCCAGCAGTTTTCGTCAGGAACGATACGAGCAGTACTTC CASSFRQERYEQYF
TRBJ2-5 . 13 few TRBV7-9 TGTGCCAGCAGCTACAGCTTTCAAGAGACCCAGTACTTC CASSYSFQETQYF
TRBJ2-2 TRBD2 15 many TRBV19 TGTGCCAGTAGTTACGGCGGGAGTGACACCGGGGAGCTGTTTTTT CASSYGGSDTGELFF
TRBJ2-3 TRBD2 14 many TRBV12-3/TRBV12-4 TGTGCCAGTGACGGGGGAGGGCCCCCAGATACGCAGTATTTT CASDGGGPPDTQYF
TRBJ2-1 TRBD2 18 many TRBV28 TGTGCCAGCAGTTTAGCTCCCCCAGATAGCGGGAGATACAATGAGCAGTTCTTC CASSLAPPDSGRYNEQFF
TRBJ2-7 TRBD2 17 . TRBV2 TGTGCCAGCAGTGTTACCGAACTAGCGGGAGTAAGCTACGAGCAGTACTTC CASSVTELAGVSYEQYF
TRBJ2-5 . 14 many TRBV27 TGTGCCAGCAGTTTTGCGAACTCAGGCGAGACCCAGTACTTC CASSFANSGETQYF
TRBJ1-1 . 15 many TRBV13 TGTGCCAGCAGCAAATACCCGCGTATAAACACTGAAGCTTTCTTT CASSKYPRINTEAFF
TRBJ1-3 . 16 many TRBV7-9 TGTGCCAGCAGTCCTAGGACAGAAACCTCTGGAAACACCATATATTTT CASSPRTETSGNTIYF
TRBJ2-1 TRBD2 17 many TRBV27 TGTGCCAGCAGCGACCTTCTAGCGGGAGGGCCTGGGAATGAGCAGTTCTTC CASSDLLAGGPGNEQFF
TRBJ2-7 . 14 . TRBV7-9 TGTGCCAGCAGCTTAGCGCTTTTTAACTACGAGCAGTACTTC CASSLALFNYEQYF
TRBJ2-7 . 12 many TRBV30 TGTGCCTGGGACAGCAACTCCTACGAGCAGTACTTC CAWDSNSYEQYF
TRBJ2-1 . 16 many TRBV20-1 TGCAGTGCTAGACCGCGACAGGTGAGCTCCTACAATGAGCAGTTCTTC CSARPRQVSSYNEQFF
TRBJ2-5 . 16 many TRBV7-8 TGTGCCAGCAGCCCCACCATAGGGACCTACCAAGAGACCCAGTACTTC CASSPTIGTYQETQYF
TRBJ2-3 . 12 . TRBV5-4 TGTGCCAGCAGACCCTTGGGGGATACGCAGTATTTT CASRPLGDTQYF
TRBJ1-1 . 14 many TRBV25-1 TGTGCCAGCAGTGGGGGGGGGCTGGGCACTGAAGCTTTCTTT CASSGGGLGTEAFF
TRBJ1-2 . 14 many TRBV30 TGTGCCTGGAGGGCGGGGCTCGAGACCTATGGCTACACCTTC CAWRAGLETYGYTF
TRBJ1-2 TRBD1 17 few TRBV11-3 TGTGCCAGCAGCTCCCACATAGACTCGGACAGGGTCTATGGCTACACCTTC CASSSHIDSDRVYGYTF
TRBJ2-2 . 15 many TRBV7-9 TGTGCCAGCAGCTTGCTCGGCGATAACACCGGGGAGCTGTTTTTT CASSLLGDNTGELFF
TRBJ2-1 TRBD2 15 few TRBV27 TGTGCCAGCAGTTTAGTGGGAGGGATTTACAATGAGCAGTTCTTC CASSLVGGIYNEQFF
TRBJ2-1 . 14 few TRBV5-8 TGTGCCAGCAGCTTGCTGAGCTCCTACAATGAGCAGTTCTTC CASSLLSSYNEQFF
TRBJ1-5 . 14 many TRBV27 TGTGCCAGCGGTTTAATGTATAGCAATCAGCCCCAGCATTTT CASGLMYSNQPQHF
TRBJ1-1 . 15 many TRBV28 TGTGCCAGCAGTTTATCACCAGGCCTGAACACTGAAGCTTTCTTT CASSLSPGLNTEAFF
TRBJ2-5 TRBD1 15 few TRBV11-2 TGTGCCAGCAGCTTAGGGACAGGGAGTCAAGAGACCCAGTACTTC CASSLGTGSQETQYF
TRBJ2-7 . 14 many TRBV11-3 TGTGCCAGCAGCCTACCGATGAGGTCCTACGAGCAGTACTTC CASSLPMRSYEQYF
TRBJ2-3 . 15 many TRBV7-6 TGTGCCAGCAGCCCAGGTGGAACCTCCACAGATACGCAGTATTTT CASSPGGTSTDTQYF
TRBJ1-2 . 13 many TRBV27 TGTGCCAGCAGTGCCGGACAGAACTATGGCTACACCTTC CASSAGQNYGYTF
TRBJ2-7 . 18 . TRBV21-1 TGTGCCAGCAGCAAATTTACTAGCGGGAGGGCCTGTTCCTACGAGCAGTACTTC CASSKFTSGRACSYEQYF
TRBJ2-1 TRBD2 15 . TRBV12-5 TGTGCTAGTGGCCAACTAGCGGGAGGAGGGAATGAGCAGTTCTTC CASGQLAGGGNEQFF
TRBJ2-1 TRBD2 17 . TRBV3-1 TGTGCCAGCAGCCAAGAATACAGCGGGAGGGCCCCTAATGAGCAGTTCTTC CASSQEYSGRAPNEQFF
TRBJ2-1 TRBD2 18 many TRBV20-1 TGCAGTGCTAGAGATTATCGCAGCGGGAAGATCCTTGACGGTGAGCAGTTCTTC CSARDYRSGKILDGEQFF
TRBJ2-7 . 14 . TRBV19 TGTGCCAGTAGTATCGGGCCAGAGGCCTACGAGCAGTACTTC CASSIGPEAYEQYF
TRBJ2-1 . 13 . TRBV30 TGTGCCTGGAGTGTAGGGTGGGCCAATGAGCAGTTCTTC CAWSVGWANEQFF
TRBJ2-7 . 15 many TRBV7-9 TGTGCCAGCAGCTTAGGGTCAGGACATACCTACGAGCAGTACTTC CASSLGSGHTYEQYF
TRBJ2-1 TRBD2 13 many TRBV20-1 TGCAGTGCTCGCTTAGCGGGGTACAATGAGCAGTTCTTC CSARLAGYNEQFF
TRBJ2-7 . 15 . TRBV7-9 TGTACCAGTAGCTTAGAAGGGGTAGCAGCCTACGAGCAGTACTTC CTSSLEGVAAYEQYF
TRBJ1-6 . 15 many TRBV7-9 TGTGCCAGCAGCTTAGTCAGGGGTAATAATTCACCCCTCCACTTT CASSLVRGNNSPLHF
TRBJ2-1 TRBD1 15 many TRBV30 TGTGCCTGGAGTACCGGGACAGGGGGCTGGGGTGAGCAGTTCTTC CAWSTGTGGWGEQFF
TRBJ2-1 . 14 many TRBV20-1 TGCAGTGCTAGTGGGCGTCTAGCGATAAATGAGCAGTTCTTC CSASGRLAINEQFF
TRBJ2-7 . 12 few TRBV29-1 TGCAGCGTTGCTCCAAAGAACTACGAGCAGTACTTC CSVAPKNYEQYF
TRBJ2-1 . 16 few TRBV7-9 TGTGCCAGCAGCTTATTCGTGGCCTCCTCCTACAATGAGCAGTTCTTC CASSLFVASSYNEQFF
TRBJ2-1 . 16 many TRBV3-1 TGTGCCAGCAGCCCGGATTTAGGCGCGATACACAATGAGCAGTTCTTC CASSPDLGAIHNEQFF